The sequence of this T cell receptor beta chain was determined in a study of T cells expressing NK-cell markers. Across the whole study: The study sequenced eight donors, seven HCMV-seropositive and one seronegative.

The CDR3 is 16 amino acids. Germline CDR1 is SEHNR and CDR2 is FQNEAQ (reference sequence). As the method of synthesis, 5'RACE template switching with UMIs yielded TCR beta cDNA. TCRdb re-called the 5' RACE reads; one entry per CDR3 protein, DNA not given. This listing includes about 160,000 distinct CDR3 sequences. Sequences were obtained from blood T cells: a sorted CD56 or NKG2C T cell subset, CD4+ or CD8+ T cells, or bulk PBMC T cells (not recorded which). The chain links TRBV7-9 to TRBJ1-4; TCRdb gives TRBD1 as the D gene, but with no DNA this cannot be confirmed. The receptor was isolated from a man between 18 and 69 years old in good health. The CDR3 spells CASSQPTGTDFEKLFF. The full variable domain, with the rest looked up from reference TRBV7-9 and TRBJ1-4, is DTGVSQNPRHKITKRGQNVTFRCDPISEHNRLYWYRQTLGQGPEFLTYFQNEAQLEKSRLLSDRFSAERPKGSFSTLEIQRTEQGDSAMYLCASSQPTGTDFEKLFFGSGTQLSVL.